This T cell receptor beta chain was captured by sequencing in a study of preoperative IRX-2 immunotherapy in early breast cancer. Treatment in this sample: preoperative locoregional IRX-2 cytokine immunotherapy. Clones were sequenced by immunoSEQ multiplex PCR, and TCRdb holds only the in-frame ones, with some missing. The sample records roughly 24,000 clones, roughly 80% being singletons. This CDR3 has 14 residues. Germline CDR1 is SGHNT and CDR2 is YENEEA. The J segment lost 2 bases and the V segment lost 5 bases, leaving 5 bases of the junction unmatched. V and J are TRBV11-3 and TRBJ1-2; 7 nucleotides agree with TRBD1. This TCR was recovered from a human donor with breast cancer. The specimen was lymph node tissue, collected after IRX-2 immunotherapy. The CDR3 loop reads CASSPSTGNYGYTF. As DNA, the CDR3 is TGTGCCAGCAGCCCCTCGACAGGGAACTATGGCTACACCTTC.